The entry below gives a single TCR beta chain sequence along with its context. Trimming pared 0 bases from V and 5 bases from J, leaving 6 bases between. This CDR3 comprises 13 residues. Germline loops: CDR1 SGHNT, CDR2 YENEEA. The data were taken from a study of blood T cell repertoires in COVID-19. Study information: Acute and convalescent COVID-19 samples came from the United States, Italy and Spain. Nucleic acid was either cDNA or gDNA, and it came from T cells, B-cell-depleted T cells, or PBMCs.

Profiling relied on immunoSEQ multiplex PCR, and the TCRdb table lists in-frame clones only, not all of them. The sample gives over 300,000 clones, around 90% of which show up once; approximately 6.2% is in the top ten. The clonotype comes from a man between 18 and 35 years old with active or convalescent COVID-19. The J gene is TRBJ2-3, the V gene TRBV11-3; D remains ambiguous. The sequencing input was peripheral blood. The CDR3 sequence is CASSLELRDTQYF. CDR3 DNA: TGTGCCAGCAGCTTAGAGCTGAGAGATACGCAGTATTTT.